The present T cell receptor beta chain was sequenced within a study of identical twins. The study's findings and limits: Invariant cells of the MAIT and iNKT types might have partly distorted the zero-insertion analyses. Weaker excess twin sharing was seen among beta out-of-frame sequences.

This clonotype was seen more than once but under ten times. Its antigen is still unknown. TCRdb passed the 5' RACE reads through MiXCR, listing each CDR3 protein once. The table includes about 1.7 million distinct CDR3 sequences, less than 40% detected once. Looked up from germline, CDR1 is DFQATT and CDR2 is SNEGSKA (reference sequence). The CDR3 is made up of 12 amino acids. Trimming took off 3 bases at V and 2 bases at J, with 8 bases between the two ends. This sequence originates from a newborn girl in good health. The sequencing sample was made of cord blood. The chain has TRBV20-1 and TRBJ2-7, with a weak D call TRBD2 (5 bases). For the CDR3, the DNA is TGCAGTGCTAGCGGGGTCCCCTACGAGCAGTACTTC. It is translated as CSASGVPYEQYF.